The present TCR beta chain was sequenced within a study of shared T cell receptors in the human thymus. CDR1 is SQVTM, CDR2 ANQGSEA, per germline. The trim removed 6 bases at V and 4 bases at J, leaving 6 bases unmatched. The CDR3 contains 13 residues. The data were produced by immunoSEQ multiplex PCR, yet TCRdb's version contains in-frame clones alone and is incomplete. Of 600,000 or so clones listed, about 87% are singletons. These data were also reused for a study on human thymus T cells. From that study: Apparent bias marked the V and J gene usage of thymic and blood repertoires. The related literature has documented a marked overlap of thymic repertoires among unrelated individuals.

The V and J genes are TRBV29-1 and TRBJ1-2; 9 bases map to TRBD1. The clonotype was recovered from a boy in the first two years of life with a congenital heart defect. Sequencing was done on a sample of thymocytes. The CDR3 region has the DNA TGCAGCGTCTCGACAGGGGGGGGCTATGGCTACACCTTC. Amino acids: CSVSTGGGYGYTF.